Following are 12 T cell receptor beta chains from one sample sequenced in a study of blood T cell repertoires in COVID-19 (TCRdb year 2020). The protocol used for the library was the immunoSEQ multiplex PCR assay. TCRdb stores this immuneACCESS table with in-frame sequences only. Part of the clones is absent; in the studies checked, under half of the shortfall reflects unresolved V genes, and no reason is known for the rest. The table for this sample lists 180,000 or so clones; around nine tenths of them were counted only once. The top ten clonotypes cover about 0.77% of the sample. The sequencing sample was made of PBMCs or T cells enriched from blood (not recorded which). Receptor source: a woman younger than 30 who had recovered from COVID-19.

The gene calls are TRBV28 and TRBJ2-1, with TRBD2 matching over 10 bases. V lost 6 bases and J lost 8; bases outside the gene matches: 13. Germline assignment: CDR1 MDHEN and CDR2 SYDVKM. This CDR3 is 16 amino acids long. The CDR3 region is CASSRTSGRALDEQFF. CDR3 bases: TGTGCCAGCAGCCGGACTAGCGGAAGGGCATTGGATGAGCAGTTCTTC.

The chain recombines TRBV3-1 (or the pseudogene TRBV3-2) with TRBJ2-7; no firm D call. The CDR3 runs 14 residues. Trimming removed 4 bases from V and 3 bases from J, with 13 bases in between. CDR1 LGHDT and CDR2 YNNKEL come from the germline V gene (reference sequence). The CDR3 bases are TGTGCCAGCAGCCCTGGTGAGGTGGGCTACGAGCAGTACTTC. Amino acids: CASSPGEVGYEQYF.

The chain has TRBV28 and TRBJ2-3; TRBD2 agrees at 13 bases. Germline V gives CDR1 MDHEN, CDR2 SYDVKM. The trim removed 1 base at V and 2 bases at J, leaving 9 bases unmatched. The CDR3 is made up of 19 amino acids. This CDR3 is CASSLYPGLAGKDTDTQYF. The CDR3, as DNA: TGTGCCAGCAGTTTATATCCGGGACTAGCGGGAAAGGACACAGATACGCAGTATTTT.

This sequence joins TRBV12-3 or TRBV12-4 and TRBJ2-3; D remains ambiguous. The ends were cut back, 7 bases at V and 4 bases at J, with 9 bases in the middle. There are 12 residues in the CDR3. The CDR3 nucleotides are TGTGCCAGCACCAGAATCGCAGATACGCAGTATTTT. This sequence encodes CASTRIADTQYF.

V is TRBV4-1 and J is TRBJ2-2; D is possibly TRBD2 (5 bases). This CDR3 has 15 residues. V dropped 3 bases and J dropped 1 base, with 9 bases sitting between them. In germline, CDR1 is MGHRA, CDR2 YSYEKL. The CDR3 sequence: CASSQRAGNTGELFF. CDR3 nucleotide sequence: TGCGCCAGCAGCCAGAGGGCGGGGAACACCGGGGAGCTGTTTTTT.

The chain employs TRBV7-2 and TRBJ2-3, with TRBD2 matching 9 bases. The V gene's germline CDR1 is SGHTA and CDR2 FQGNSA. Trimming cost V 3 bases and J 6 bases; bases outside gene matches: 13. The CDR3 is 17 amino acids. CDR3 sequence reads: CASSLERLAAIRDTQYF. CDR3 DNA sequence: TGTGCCAGCAGCTTGGAGAGACTAGCGGCCATCCGGGATACGCAGTATTTT.

V and J are TRBV7-6 and TRBJ2-3, with TRBD2 identical over 9 bases. The germline CDR1 and CDR2 sequences are SGHVS and FNYEAQ. With 1 base clipped from V and 5 bases from J, the junction kept 7 bases outside the gene matches. This CDR3 spans 16 amino acids. The CDR3 DNA reads TGTGCCAGCAGCTTAGGCGCGGGAGGGCGATTAGATACGCAGTATTTT. It translates to CASSLGAGGRLDTQYF.

The V gene is TRBV5-6, the J gene TRBJ2-1, with 9 nucleotides matching TRBD2. The CDR3 loop spans 18 amino acids. Germline trimming cut 4 bases from V and 5 bases from J; bases unmatched to any gene: 16. Germline lookup yields CDR1 SGHDT and CDR2 YYEEEE. The CDR3 loop is CASSTAGFSGSGNNEQFF. The CDR3 nucleotides are TGTGCCAGCAGCACCGCGGGGTTTAGCGGGAGCGGGAACAATGAGCAGTTCTTC. Looking up the rest from reference TRBV5-6 and TRBJ2-1 gives the full variable domain: DAGVTQSPTHLIKTRGQQVTLRCSPKSGHDTVSWYQQALGQGPQFIFQYYEEEERQRGNFPDRFSGHQFPNYSSELNVNALLLGDSALYLCASSTAGFSGSGNNEQFFGPGTRLTVL.

The chain couples TRBV2 to TRBJ1-6; possibly TRBD1 for D (6 bases). Germline V gives CDR1 SNHLY, CDR2 FYNNEI. The CDR3 runs to 13 residues. Deletions cut 6 bases from V and 6 bases from J, with 9 bases between. This CDR3 reads CASRDSSNSPLHF. For the CDR3, the DNA is TGTGCCAGCAGGGACAGCAGTAATTCACCCCTCCACTTT. Full variable domain (rest looked up from reference TRBV2 and TRBJ1-6): EPEVTQTPSHQVTQMGQEVILRCVPISNHLYFYWYRQILGQKVEFLVSFYNNEISEKSEIFDDQFSVERPDGSNFTLKIRSTKLEDSAMYFCASRDSSNSPLHFGNGTRLTVT.

The chain employs TRBV7-9 and TRBJ2-3, with 7 positions matching TRBD2. The CDR3 is 15 residues long. The J segment lost 0 bases and the V segment lost 4 bases, leaving 4 bases of the junction unmatched. Germline CDR1 and CDR2: SEHNR and FQNEAQ (reference sequence). The CDR3 is CASSSTSVSTDTQYF. CDR3 sequence (DNA): TGTGCCAGCAGCTCAACTAGCGTTAGCACAGATACGCAGTATTTT.

The chain links TRBV7-3 to TRBJ2-1; 10 nucleotides align to TRBD2. V lost 5 bases, J lost 0 bases, and 4 bases stayed unmatched. The CDR3 contains 16 residues. Germline CDR1 is SGHTA and CDR2 is FQGTGA. The chain's CDR3 is CASSLTSGHSYNEQFF. CDR3 bases: TGTGCCAGCAGCCTGACTAGCGGGCACTCCTACAATGAGCAGTTCTTC.

J is TRBJ2-7 and V is TRBV27; 10 bases align to TRBD1. Germline V gene sequence: CDR1 MNHEY, CDR2 SMNVEV (reference sequence). This CDR3 contains 14 residues. V shed 8 bases, J shed 6 bases, and the junction held 10 bases outside the gene matches. In DNA form, the CDR3 reads TGTGCCAGCTCCTACCAGCGGGACAGGGGCGAGCAGTACTTC. Translation: CASSYQRDRGEQYF.